This T cell receptor beta chain emerged from a study of cytomegalovirus exposure and HLA in healthy donors. Study-level results: For cytomegalovirus status, the classifier reportedly gave diagnoses with high specificity and sensitivity.

This clone came up once. Its target is unknown. TCRdb's table, derived via immunoSEQ multiplex PCR, lists solely in-frame clones and lacks some. The sample lists roughly 250,000 clones; about 86% were seen once. The TCR sequence derives from a man between 18 and 35 years old in good health and CMV-seronegative. Sequencing was performed on PBMCs.

CDR3 sequence reads: CASRPGSNFGELFF. CDR3 coding DNA: TGTGCCAGCAGACCGGGATCCAATTTCGGGGAGCTGTTTTTT. The chain uses TRBV2 and TRBJ2-2, with D perhaps matching TRBD2 (5 bases). Trimming removed 6 bases at V and 7 bases at J, with 15 bases between. Per germline, CDR1 SNHLY and CDR2 FYNNEI. The CDR3 runs 14 residues.